This paragraph covers one T cell receptor (beta chain) sequence. Its antigen is not known. Germline CDR1 and CDR2: WSHSY and SAAADI. The germline V and J ends were trimmed by 10 bases and 6 bases, with 14 bases remaining between them. The length of the CDR3 is 12 residues. TCRdb redid the calling of the 5' RACE reads with MiXCR, one entry per CDR3 protein. The sample lists about 22,000 distinct CDR3 sequences; around 4.8% were seen once. The sample originates from a study of early T cells in non-severe SARS-CoV-2 infection. Broader study findings: Private and CD4 specificities were missed by VDJdb matching, which favored anti-spike CD8 responses.

Sequencing input: whole blood. This chain uses TRBV10-2 with TRBJ2-3; tentatively, D is TRBD2 (6 bases). The receptor's source is an adult who was a healthcare worker with PCR-confirmed SARS-CoV-2 infection or an uninfected control (not recorded which). CDR3 residues: CATLGLPDTQYF. DNA of the CDR3: TGCGCCACCCTGGGACTCCCGGATACGCAGTATTTT.